The present T cell receptor beta chain was sequenced within a study of shared clonotypes between healthy human individuals. Each PCR replicate from the sorted subsets contained 150 to 250 ng DNA, which is around 30,000 T cell genomes. Measured with immunoSEQ multiplex PCR; TCRdb has only the in-frame clones, and not every one. The data show 2,500,000 or so clones, about 92% seen once. About this clone itself: What it recognizes is unknown.

Study conclusions and caveats: Donor scarcity curtailed the genetic and exposure-history diversity represented herein.

Between the trimmed V and J ends, which lost 3 bases and 1 base, there was a span of 9 bases. CDR1 is SGHVS, CDR2 FNYEAQ, per germline. The CDR3 consists of 14 residues. The source material was naive CD4+ T cells sorted from blood. Described subset: CD45RA+ positively selected. The TCR comes from a man between 18 and 35 years old in good health. The chain links TRBV7-6 to TRBJ2-5, with D unclear. The CDR3 here is CASSFSGLQETQYF. CDR3 coding DNA: TGTGCCAGCAGCTTCTCGGGTCTCCAAGAGACCCAGTACTTC.